The 21 T cell receptor beta chains reported below all come from one sample, sequenced in a study of T cell responses to AZD1222 COVID-19 vaccine. Sequencing used immunoSEQ multiplex PCR; TCRdb keeps in-frame clones, though not all of them. Among about 200,000 clones, more than 80% were seen once, and the ten largest hold approximately 4%. The sample was peripheral blood, taken 28 days after the second dose of the MenACWY control vaccine. The receptors were gathered from an adult who received the MenACWY meningococcal vaccine as a control.

J is TRBJ2-5 and V is TRBV29-1; D gene uncertain. This CDR3 is built from 10 residues. Germline lookup yields CDR1 SQVTM and CDR2 ANQGSEA. V lost 2 bases and J 4 bases, leaving 2 bases between the germline ends. The CDR3 nucleotides read TGCAGCGTTGAAAGAGAGACCCAGTACTTC. Translated: CSVERETQYF.

CDR3 protein: CASSTGSSYNSPLHF. The CDR3 region has the DNA TGTGCCAGTAGTACAGGGAGCTCCTATAATTCACCCCTCCACTTT. The chain has TRBV19 and TRBJ1-6; the D gene is possibly TRBD1 (5 bases). The CDR3 contains 15 residues. Trimming shortened V by 4 bases and J by 0 bases, and 7 bases separated the two germline ends. The germline V gene has CDR1 LNHDA and CDR2 SQIVND (reference sequence).

In this sample, this clone turned up once. The chain couples TRBV24-1 to TRBJ2-2; D is perhaps TRBD1 (5 bases). V was cut by 2 bases and J by 0 bases, with 9 bases left in between. Germline V gene sequence: CDR1 KGHDR, CDR2 SFDVKD. The CDR3 has 16 amino acids. As DNA, the CDR3 is TGTGCCACCAGTGATTGGGGCCAAACGAACACCGGGGAGCTGTTTTTT. Translation gives CATSDWGQTNTGELFF.

The gene calls are TRBV25-1 and TRBJ1-4; TRBD1 aligns across 9 bases. V lost 0 bases, J lost 8 bases, and 4 bases stayed unmatched. This CDR3 comprises 15 residues. CDR1 is MGHDK, CDR2 SYGVNS, per germline. The CDR3 DNA sequence: TGTGCCAGCAGTGAATATGGGACAGGGATCGAAAAACTGTTTTTT. This sequence encodes CASSEYGTGIEKLFF.

The rearrangement joins TRBV7-3 to TRBJ1-1; D is ambiguous. CDR3 length equals 13 residues. Germline CDR1 is SGHTA and CDR2 is FQGTGA. Trimming left V 5 bases short and J 4 bases short, with 11 bases between. The chain's CDR3 is CASSLTSLTEAFF. CDR3 DNA sequence: TGTGCCAGCAGCCTGACAAGCCTCACTGAAGCTTTCTTT.

The chain joins TRBV29-1 to TRBJ2-7, with 7 bases identical to TRBD2. This CDR3 contains 14 residues. J lost 5 bases, V lost 7 bases, and 14 bases had no gene match. Germline loops: CDR1 SQVTM, CDR2 ANQGSEA. The CDR3 DNA is TGCAGCGCTCGGCTAAGGCGGGAGAGTAACGAGCAGTACTTC. Its protein product is CSARLRRESNEQYF.

The gene calls are TRBV19 and TRBJ2-7; D gene unclear. Germline V CDR1 and CDR2: LNHDA, SQIVND (reference sequence). The CDR3 has 11 residues. V lost 5 bases to trimming and J lost 5 bases, with 7 bases between them. The CDR3 DNA reads TGTGCCAGTAGTTTACGGGACGAGCAGTACTTC. It translates to CASSLRDEQYF.

This chain joins TRBV2 and TRBJ2-1; 7 bases are a match to TRBD2. This CDR3 contains 16 residues. V shed 3 bases, J shed 6 bases, and the junction held 11 bases outside the gene matches. Germline CDR1 is SNHLY and CDR2 is FYNNEI. The CDR3 bases are TGTGCCAGCAGTGAGGGACTACGTCCTGGGGCCAATGAGCAGTTCTTC. It yields the protein CASSEGLRPGANEQFF.

The J gene is TRBJ1-5, the V gene TRBV12-5; D is unclear. This CDR3 spans 13 amino acids. Per the germline V gene, CDR1 is LGHNT and CDR2 is FRNRAP. Trimming removed 5 bases from V and 2 bases from J, with 7 bases in between. The CDR3 DNA reads as TGTGCTAGTGGTCTAGTAGGCAATCAGCCCCAGCATTTT. This sequence encodes CASGLVGNQPQHF.

This clone appeared a single time. The chain has TRBV14 and TRBJ2-5; D gene ambiguous. This CDR3 contains 13 residues. V was trimmed by 5 bases and J by 0 bases, leaving 7 bases between them. Germline CDR1 reads SGHDN; CDR2 reads FVKESK. CDR3 protein: CASSAQNQETQYF. CDR3 nucleotides: TGTGCCAGCAGCGCTCAGAACCAAGAGACCCAGTACTTC.

This chain links TRBV7-6 with TRBJ1-5; 8 nucleotides line up with TRBD1. CDR1 is SGHVS and CDR2 is FNYEAQ in the germline V gene. The CDR3 is 16 residues long. V lost 1 base, J lost 3 bases, and 5 bases stayed unmatched. CDR3 nucleotides: TGTGCCAGCAGCTTAGTCCCAGGGGGCGTCAATCAGCCCCAGCATTTT. Protein product: CASSLVPGGVNQPQHF.

The rearrangement joins TRBV5-1 to TRBJ2-5; D tentatively reads TRBD1 or TRBD2 (7 bases each). Trimming took off 8 bases at V and 5 bases at J, with 22 bases between the two ends. The CDR3 consists of 15 residues. Germline V gives CDR1 SGHRS, CDR2 YFSETQ. CDR3 sequence (DNA): TGCGCCAGTTCTCGACAGGGAGGGCTTGGCGAGACCCAGTACTTC. This gives the protein CASSRQGGLGETQYF.

V is TRBV9 and J is TRBJ2-3; tentatively, D is TRBD1 or TRBD2 (5 bases each). V was cut by 7 bases and J by 6 bases, with 21 bases left in between. Germline CDR1 is SGDLS and CDR2 is YYNGEE. The CDR3 is 15 amino acids. In DNA form, the CDR3 reads TGTGCCAGCGGCCCCTTCGGGGCTTCTATGGATACGCAGTATTTT. Its translation: CASGPFGASMDTQYF.

The chain uses TRBV7-2 and TRBJ1-5, with D possibly TRBD1 on 6 matching bases. Germline CDR1 reads SGHTA; CDR2 reads FQGNSA. The germline V and J ends were trimmed by 3 bases and 7 bases, with 7 bases remaining between them. The CDR3 sequence is 12 residues long. CDR3 sequence reads: CASSFGGQPQHF. For the CDR3, the DNA is TGTGCCAGCAGCTTCGGGGGCCAGCCCCAGCATTTT.

The rearrangement links TRBV7-2 to TRBJ2-1; 7 bases line up with TRBD2. CDR3 length: 15 residues. Germline assignment: CDR1 SGHTA and CDR2 FQGNSA. V was pared by 4 bases and J by 3 bases, with 6 bases of the junction left unmatched. The CDR3 region is CASSSPAGIYNEQFF. In nucleotides, the CDR3 is TGTGCCAGCAGCTCCCCAGCGGGGATCTACAATGAGCAGTTCTTC.

This rearrangement joins TRBV5-1 to TRBJ2-7; TRBD1 is a possible D gene (5 bases). Trimming left V 0 bases short and J 3 bases short, with 10 bases between. CDR1 and CDR2 from the germline V gene are SGHRS and YFSETQ. The CDR3 has 14 amino acids. CDR3 sequence: CASSLADSGYEQYF. The DNA for the CDR3 is TGCGCCAGCAGCTTGGCCGACAGTGGCTACGAGCAGTACTTC.

The gene calls are TRBV15 and TRBJ2-2; 11 nucleotides match TRBD2. CDR3 size: 17 residues. With 3 bases clipped from V and 7 bases from J, the junction kept 10 bases outside the gene matches. CDR1 is LNHNV and CDR2 is YYDKDF in the germline V gene (reference sequence). The CDR3 loop is CATSRDSGRGLGGELFF. CDR3 in DNA: TGTGCCACCAGCAGGGATAGCGGGAGGGGGTTAGGCGGGGAGCTGTTTTTT.

J is TRBJ2-1 and V is TRBV7-2; D gene unclear. The length of the CDR3 is 11 residues. Trimming cost V 3 bases and J 13 bases, with 10 bases left between them. Germline CDR1 SGHTA, CDR2 FQGNSA. CDR3 sequence reads: CASSFTGIQFF. CDR3 in DNA: TGTGCCAGCAGCTTTACCGGCATCCAGTTCTTC.

J is TRBJ1-2 and V is TRBV3-1 (or the pseudogene TRBV3-2); D is unresolved. The CDR3 is 15 residues long. Germline CDR1 and CDR2: LGHDT and YNNKEL (reference sequence). The ends were cut back, 4 bases at V and 4 bases at J, with 16 bases in the middle. The CDR3 sequence is CASSPHGVQPYGYTF. The DNA for the CDR3 is TGTGCCAGCAGCCCCCACGGGGTACAGCCCTATGGCTACACCTTC.

V is TRBV4-3 and J is TRBJ1-2, with D tentatively TRBD1 (6 bases). The CDR3 runs to 13 residues. The germline V and J ends were trimmed by 3 bases and 4 bases, with 9 bases remaining between them. Looked up from germline, CDR1 is LGHNA and CDR2 is YSLEER. The CDR3 nucleotides read TGCGCCAGCAGCCAGATCAGGGGCTATGGCTACACCTTC. Translated, it gives CASSQIRGYGYTF.

This clone was found once. The chain has TRBV28 and TRBJ1-2; tentative D call: TRBD1 (6 bases). The CDR3 extends over 16 amino acids. From germline, CDR1 is MDHEN and CDR2 SYDVKM. The V gene lost 3 bases and the J gene lost 8 bases, with 22 bases spanning the gap. In nucleotides, the CDR3 is TGTGCCAGCAGTTTTCCCCAAATACAGGGAAGGAGAGGCTACACCTTC. It yields the protein CASSFPQIQGRRGYTF.